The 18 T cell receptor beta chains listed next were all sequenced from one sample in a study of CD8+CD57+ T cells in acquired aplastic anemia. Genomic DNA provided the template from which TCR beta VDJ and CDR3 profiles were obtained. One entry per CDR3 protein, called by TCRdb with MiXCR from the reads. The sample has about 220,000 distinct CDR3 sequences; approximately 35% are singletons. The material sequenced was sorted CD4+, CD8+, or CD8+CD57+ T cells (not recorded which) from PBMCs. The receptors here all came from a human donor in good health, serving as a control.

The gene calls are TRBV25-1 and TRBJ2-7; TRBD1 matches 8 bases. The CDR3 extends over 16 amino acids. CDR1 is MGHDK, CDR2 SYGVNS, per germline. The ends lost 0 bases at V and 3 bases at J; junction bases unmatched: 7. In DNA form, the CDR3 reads TGTGCCAGCAGTGAATATGGCAGGGGGCATATCTACGAGCAGTACTTC. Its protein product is CASSEYGRGHIYEQYF.

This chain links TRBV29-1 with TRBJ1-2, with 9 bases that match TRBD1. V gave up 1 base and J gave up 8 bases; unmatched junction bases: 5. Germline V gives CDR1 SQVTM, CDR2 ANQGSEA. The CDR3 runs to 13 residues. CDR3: CSVEGGTGWGYTF. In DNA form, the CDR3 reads TGCAGCGTTGAAGGGGGGACAGGGTGGGGCTACACCTTC.

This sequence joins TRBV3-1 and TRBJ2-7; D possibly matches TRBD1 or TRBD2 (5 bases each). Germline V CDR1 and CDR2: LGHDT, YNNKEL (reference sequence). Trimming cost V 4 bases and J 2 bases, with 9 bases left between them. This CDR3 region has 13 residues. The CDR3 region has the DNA TGTGCCAGCAGCCTCCGGGACGCCTACGAGCAGTACTTC. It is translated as CASSLRDAYEQYF.

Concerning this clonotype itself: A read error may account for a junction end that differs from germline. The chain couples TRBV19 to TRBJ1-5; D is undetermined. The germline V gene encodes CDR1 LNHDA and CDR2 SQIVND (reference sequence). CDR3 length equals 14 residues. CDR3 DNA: TGTGCCAGTAGTATATCCGGGTCCAATCAGCCCCGGCATTTT. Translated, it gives CASSISGSNQPRHF. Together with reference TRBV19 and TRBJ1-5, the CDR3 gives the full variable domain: DGGITQSPKYLFRKEGQNVTLSCEQNLNHDAMYWYRQDPGQGLRLIYYSQIVNDFQKGDIAEGYSVSREKKESFPLTVTSAQKNPTAFYLCASSISGSNQPRHFGDGTRLSIL.

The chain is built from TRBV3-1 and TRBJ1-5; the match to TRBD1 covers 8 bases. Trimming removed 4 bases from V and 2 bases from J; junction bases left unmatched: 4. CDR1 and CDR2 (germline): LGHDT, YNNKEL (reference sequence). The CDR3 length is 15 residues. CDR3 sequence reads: CASSPRGLGNQPQHF. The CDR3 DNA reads TGTGCCAGCAGCCCCAGGGGGCTGGGCAATCAGCCCCAGCATTTT.

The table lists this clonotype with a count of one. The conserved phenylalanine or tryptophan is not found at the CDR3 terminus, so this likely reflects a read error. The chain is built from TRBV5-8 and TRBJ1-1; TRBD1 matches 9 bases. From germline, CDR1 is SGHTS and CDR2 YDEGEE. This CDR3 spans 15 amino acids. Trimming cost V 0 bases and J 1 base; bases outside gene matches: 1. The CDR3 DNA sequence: TGTGCCAGCAGCTTGGGACAGGGGGGGAACACTGAAGCTTTCCTT. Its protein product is CASSLGQGGNTEAFL.

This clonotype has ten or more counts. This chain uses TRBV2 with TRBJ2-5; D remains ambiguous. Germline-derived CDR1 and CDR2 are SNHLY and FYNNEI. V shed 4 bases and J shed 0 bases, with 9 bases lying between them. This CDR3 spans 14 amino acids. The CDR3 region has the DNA TGTGCCAGCAGTGCCAATATGTACCAAGAGACCCAGTACTTC. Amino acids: CASSANMYQETQYF.

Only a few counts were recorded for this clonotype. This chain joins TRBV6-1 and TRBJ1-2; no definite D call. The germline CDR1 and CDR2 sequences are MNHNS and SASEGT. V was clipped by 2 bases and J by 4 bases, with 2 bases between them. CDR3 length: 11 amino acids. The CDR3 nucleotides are TGTGCCAGCAGTGAAACCTATGGCTACACCTTC. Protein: CASSETYGYTF.

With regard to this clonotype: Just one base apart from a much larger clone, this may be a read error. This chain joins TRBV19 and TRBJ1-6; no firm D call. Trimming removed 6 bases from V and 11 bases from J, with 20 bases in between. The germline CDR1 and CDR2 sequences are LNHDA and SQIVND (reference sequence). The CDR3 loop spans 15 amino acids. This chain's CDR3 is CASRPGGSRDPPLHF. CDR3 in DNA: TGTGCCAGTAGACCGGGAGGGTCTAGGGATCCACCCCTCCACTTT.

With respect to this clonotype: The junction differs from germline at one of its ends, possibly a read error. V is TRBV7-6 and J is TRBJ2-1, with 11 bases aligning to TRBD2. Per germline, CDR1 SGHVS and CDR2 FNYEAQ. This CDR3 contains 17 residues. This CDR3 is CASSPGTSGLSYNEQLF. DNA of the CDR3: TGTGCCAGCAGCCCCGGGACTAGCGGACTCTCCTACAATGAGCAGCTCTTC.

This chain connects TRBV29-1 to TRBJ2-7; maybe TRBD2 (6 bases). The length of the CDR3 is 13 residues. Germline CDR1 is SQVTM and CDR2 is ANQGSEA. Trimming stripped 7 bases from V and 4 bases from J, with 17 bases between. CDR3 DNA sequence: TGCAGCGCCGGGACTCCCGAGGGATACGAGCAGTACTTC. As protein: CSAGTPEGYEQYF.

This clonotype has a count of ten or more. CDR3 loop: CASSQTGGDREQYF. The CDR3 coding sequence is TGTGCCAGTAGCCAGACAGGCGGCGATCGGGAGCAGTACTTC. The chain has TRBV19 and TRBJ2-7; D is perhaps TRBD1 (6 bases). V dropped 6 bases and J dropped 7 bases, with 19 bases sitting between them. Germline lookup yields CDR1 LNHDA and CDR2 SQIVND (reference sequence). The CDR3 covers 14 residues. The full variable domain, rest sourced from reference TRBV19 and TRBJ2-7, is DGGITQSPKYLFRKEGQNVTLSCEQNLNHDAMYWYRQDPGQGLRLIYYSQIVNDFQKGDIAEGYSVSREKKESFPLTVTSAQKNPTAFYLCASSQTGGDREQYFGPGTRLTVT.

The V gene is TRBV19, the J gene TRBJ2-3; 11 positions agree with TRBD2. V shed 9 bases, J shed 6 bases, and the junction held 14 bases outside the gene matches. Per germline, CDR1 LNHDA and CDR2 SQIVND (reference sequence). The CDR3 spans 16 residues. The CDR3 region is CASSATSGSGADTQYF. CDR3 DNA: TGTGCCAGCAGCGCCACTAGCGGGAGTGGAGCGGATACGCAGTATTTT.

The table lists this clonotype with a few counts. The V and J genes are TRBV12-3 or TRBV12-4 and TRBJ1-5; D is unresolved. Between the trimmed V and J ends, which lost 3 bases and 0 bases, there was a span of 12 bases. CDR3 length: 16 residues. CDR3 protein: CASSLSPAYSNQPQHF. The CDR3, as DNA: TGTGCCAGCAGTTTGTCTCCCGCTTATAGCAATCAGCCCCAGCATTTT.

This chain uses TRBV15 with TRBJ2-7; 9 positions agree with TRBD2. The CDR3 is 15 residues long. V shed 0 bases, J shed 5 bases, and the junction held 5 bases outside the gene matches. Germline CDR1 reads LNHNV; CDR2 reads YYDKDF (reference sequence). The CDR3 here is CATSRDYSGSNEQYF. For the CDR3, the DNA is TGTGCCACCAGCAGAGATTATAGCGGGAGCAACGAGCAGTACTTC. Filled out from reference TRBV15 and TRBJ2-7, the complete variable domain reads DAMVIQNPRYQVTQFGKPVTLSCSQTLNHNVMYWYQQKSSQAPKLLFHYYDKDFNNEADTPDNFQSRRPNTSFCFLDIRSPGLGDTAMYLCATSRDYSGSNEQYFGPGTRLTVT.

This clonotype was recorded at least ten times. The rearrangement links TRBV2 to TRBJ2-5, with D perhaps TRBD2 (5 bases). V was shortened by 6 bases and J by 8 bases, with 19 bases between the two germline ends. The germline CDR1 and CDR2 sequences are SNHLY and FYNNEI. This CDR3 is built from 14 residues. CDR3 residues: CASRPTRAGYTQYF. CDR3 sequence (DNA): TGTGCCAGCAGACCCACGAGGGCAGGCTACACCCAGTACTTC.

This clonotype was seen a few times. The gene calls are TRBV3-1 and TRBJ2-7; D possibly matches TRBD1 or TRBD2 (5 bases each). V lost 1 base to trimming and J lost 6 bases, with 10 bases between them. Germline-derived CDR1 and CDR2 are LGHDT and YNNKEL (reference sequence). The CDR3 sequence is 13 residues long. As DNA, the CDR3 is TGTGCCAGCAGCCAAGTTTGGGGGTCCGAGCAGTACTTC. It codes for CASSQVWGSEQYF.

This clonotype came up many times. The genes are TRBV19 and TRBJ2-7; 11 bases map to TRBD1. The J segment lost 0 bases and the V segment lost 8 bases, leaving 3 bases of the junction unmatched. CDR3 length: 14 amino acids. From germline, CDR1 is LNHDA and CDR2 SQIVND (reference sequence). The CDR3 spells CASGTGGSSYEQYF. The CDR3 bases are TGTGCCAGTGGGACAGGGGGGAGCTCCTACGAGCAGTACTTC.